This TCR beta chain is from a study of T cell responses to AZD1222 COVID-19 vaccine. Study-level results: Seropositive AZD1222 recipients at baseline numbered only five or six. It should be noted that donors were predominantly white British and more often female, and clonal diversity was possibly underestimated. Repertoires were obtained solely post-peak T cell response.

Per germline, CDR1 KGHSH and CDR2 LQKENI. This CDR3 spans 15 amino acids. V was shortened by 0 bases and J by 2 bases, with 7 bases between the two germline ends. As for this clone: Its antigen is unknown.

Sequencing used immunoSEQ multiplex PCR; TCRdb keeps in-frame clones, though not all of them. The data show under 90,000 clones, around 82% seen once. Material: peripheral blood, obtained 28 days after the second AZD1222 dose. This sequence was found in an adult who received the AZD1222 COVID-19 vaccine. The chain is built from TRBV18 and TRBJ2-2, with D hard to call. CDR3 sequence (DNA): TGTGCCAGCTCACCACCGGAGACCAACACCGGGGAGCTGTTTTTT. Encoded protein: CASSPPETNTGELFF.